These 10 T cell receptor beta chains came from one sample sequenced in a study of CD8+ T cells in alopecia areata. Investigators isolated RNA and reverse transcribed it into cDNA to act as the sequencing template. Clones were read by immunoSEQ multiplex PCR, and TCRdb kept only the in-frame ones, dropping some. The sample includes approximately 140,000 clones, around 86% of them seen just once. As for treatment: oral pan-JAK inhibitor, 5-10 mg twice daily. Sequences were derived from CD8+ T cells sorted from blood, sampled at week 4, from a patient treated with tofacitinib. All receptors come from a human donor with alopecia areata.

This sequence joins TRBV7-9 and TRBJ2-7; weak D call: TRBD1 (5 bases). The ends were cut back, 5 bases at V and 4 bases at J, with 18 bases in the middle. The CDR3 contains 15 residues. CDR1 and CDR2 from the germline V gene are SEHNR and FQNEAQ (reference sequence). CDR3 residues: CASSPPAIGVYEQYF. In nucleotides, the CDR3 is TGTGCCAGCAGCCCTCCCGCTATAGGGGTTTACGAGCAGTACTTC.

This chain connects TRBV6-4 to TRBJ2-5; D not certain. The CDR3 totals 13 residues. Trimming cost V 3 bases and J 4 bases, with 9 bases left between them. Germline V gene data show CDR1 as MRHNA and CDR2 as SNTAGT. CDR3 nucleotides: TGTGCCAGCAGTGAGTACATGGGAGAGACCCAGTACTTC. It is translated as CASSEYMGETQYF.

This clone was seen once. This chain links TRBV6-5 with TRBJ1-1; D is ambiguous. The germline V and J ends were trimmed by 3 bases and 4 bases, with 12 bases remaining between them. The CDR3 consists of 14 residues. Germline V CDR1 and CDR2: MNHEY, SVGAGI. CDR3 amino acids: CASSYDGRLTEAFF. CDR3 nucleotide sequence: TGTGCCAGCAGTTATGACGGGAGGCTCACTGAAGCTTTCTTT.

The chain carries TRBV6-5 and TRBJ2-7, with a weak D call TRBD1 (7 bases). The germline CDR1 and CDR2 sequences are MNHEY and SVGAGI. This CDR3 region has 14 residues. The V end lost 4 bases, the J end lost 0 bases, and 10 bases lay between the germline ends. CDR3 sequence: CASSFRGDSYEQYF. The CDR3 DNA follows: TGTGCCAGCAGTTTCAGGGGGGACTCCTACGAGCAGTACTTC.

This chain links TRBV29-1 with TRBJ2-1; D might be TRBD1 (6 bases). This CDR3 is 15 amino acids long. Trimming took off 3 bases at V and 0 bases at J, with 12 bases between the two ends. Germline CDR1 SQVTM, CDR2 ANQGSEA. Written as DNA, the CDR3 is TGCAGCGTTGATGGACAGTCCAGCTCCTACAATGAGCAGTTCTTC. It encodes CSVDGQSSSYNEQFF.

The V call is TRBV2, the J call TRBJ2-7; no clear D. The V gene lost 2 bases and the J gene lost 5 bases, with 16 bases spanning the gap. The length of the CDR3 is 15 residues. The germline gives CDR1 SNHLY, CDR2 FYNNEI. The CDR3, as DNA: TGTGCCAGCAGTGAACGATGGCAGAAGGTCCACGAGCAGTACTTC. Translating it yields CASSERWQKVHEQYF.

The chain is built from TRBV30 and TRBJ1-1; D is unresolved. This CDR3 spans 12 amino acids. Germline V gene lookup returns CDR1 GTSNPN and CDR2 SVGIG (reference sequence). V lost 5 bases to trimming and J lost 6 bases, with 13 bases between them. For the CDR3, the DNA is TGTGCCTGGGGCCCGGGTGGCCCTGAAGCTTTCTTT. It codes for CAWGPGGPEAFF. Full variable domain (missing parts from reference TRBV30 and TRBJ1-1): SQTIHQWPATLVQPVGSPLSLECTVEGTSNPNLYWYRQAAGRGLQLLFYSVGIGQISSEVPQNLSASRPQDRQFILSSKKLLLSDSGFYLCAWGPGGPEAFFGQGTRLTVV.

This rearrangement joins TRBV7-8 to TRBJ2-3, with unresolved D. Germline-derived CDR1 and CDR2 are SGHVS and FQNEAQ. The V end lost 3 bases, the J end lost 5 bases, and 6 bases lay between the germline ends. This CDR3 has 12 amino acids. Written as DNA, the CDR3 is TGTGCCAGCAGCTTCATTGGAGATACGCAGTATTTT. It is translated as CASSFIGDTQYF. Full variable domain (remainder filled in from reference TRBV7-8 and TRBJ2-3): GAGVSQSPRYKVAKRGQDVALRCDPISGHVSLFWYQQALGQGPEFLTYFQNEAQLDKSGLPSDRFFAERPEGSVSTLKIQRTQQEDSAVYLCASSFIGDTQYFGPGTRLTVL.

The gene calls are TRBV28 and TRBJ1-1; D unclear. Looked up from germline, CDR1 is MDHEN and CDR2 is SYDVKM. V lost 6 bases and J 1 base, leaving 18 bases between the germline ends. The CDR3 has 16 residues. The CDR3 nucleotides are TGTGCCAGCAGCCCACCAGCGGGGTTTGGGAACACTGAAGCTTTCTTT. This gives the protein CASSPPAGFGNTEAFF. Drawing the rest from reference TRBV28 and TRBJ1-1, the complete variable domain is DVKVTQSSRYLVKRTGEKVFLECVQDMDHENMFWYRQDPGLGLRLIYFSYDVKMKEKGDIPEGYSVSREKKERFSLILESASTNQTSMYLCASSPPAGFGNTEAFFGQGTRLTVV.

The rearrangement joins TRBV27 to TRBJ2-1, with a tentative D call TRBD2 (6 bases). The germline V gene encodes CDR1 MNHEY and CDR2 SMNVEV (reference sequence). Trimming shortened V by 7 bases and J by 4 bases, and 11 bases separated the two germline ends. The CDR3 covers 13 residues. CDR3: CASNGGAYNEQFF. The CDR3 DNA follows: TGTGCCAGCAACGGGGGTGCATACAATGAGCAGTTCTTC.